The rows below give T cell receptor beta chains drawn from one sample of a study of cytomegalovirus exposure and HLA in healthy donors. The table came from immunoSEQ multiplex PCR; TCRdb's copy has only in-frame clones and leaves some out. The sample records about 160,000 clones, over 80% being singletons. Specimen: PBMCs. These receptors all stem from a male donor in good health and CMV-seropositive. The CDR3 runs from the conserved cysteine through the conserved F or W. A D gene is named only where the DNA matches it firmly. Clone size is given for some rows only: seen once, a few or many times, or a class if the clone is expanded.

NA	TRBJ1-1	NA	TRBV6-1	CASRATGNTEAFF	TGTGCCAGCAGAGCGACAGGGAACACTGAAGCTTTCTTT
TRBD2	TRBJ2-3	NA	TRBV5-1	CASSQLAGGPDTQYF	TGCGCCAGCAGCCAATTAGCGGGAGGCCCAGATACGCAGTATTTT
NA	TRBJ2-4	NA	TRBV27	CASSPALQGNIQYF	TGTGCCAGCAGTCCTGCTTTACAGGGAAACATTCAGTACTTC
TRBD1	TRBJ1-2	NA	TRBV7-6	CASSLYQGDGYTF	TGTGCCAGCAGCTTGTATCAGGGGGATGGCTACACCTTC
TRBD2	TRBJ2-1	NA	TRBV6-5	CASSVTSGNYNEQFF	TGTGCCAGCAGTGTGACTAGCGGGAACTACAATGAGCAGTTCTTC
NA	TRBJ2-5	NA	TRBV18	CASKLQGAEETQYF	TGTGCCAGCAAGCTACAGGGAGCGGAGGAGACCCAGTACTTC
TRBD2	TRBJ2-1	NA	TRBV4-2	CASSPQTSGRTSSYNEQFF	TGTGCCAGCAGCCCGCAGACTAGCGGGAGGACAAGCTCCTACAATGAGCAGTTCTTC
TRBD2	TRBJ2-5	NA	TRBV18	CASSPQTSGRETQYF	TGTGCCAGCTCACCACAGACTAGCGGGAGGGAGACCCAGTACTTC
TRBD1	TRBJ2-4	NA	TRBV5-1	CASSYQPGQGPLSSRNIQYF	TGCGCCAGCAGCTATCAACCGGGACAGGGACCCCTGAGCTCGCGAAACATTCAGTACTTC
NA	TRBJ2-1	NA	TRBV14	CASSQVAGRDPYNEQFF	TGTGCCAGCAGCCAAGTCGCGGGACGGGACCCCTACAATGAGCAGTTCTTC
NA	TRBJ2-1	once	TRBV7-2	CASSSRGRGEQFF	TGTGCCAGCAGCTCCCGGGGTCGGGGTGAGCAGTTCTTC
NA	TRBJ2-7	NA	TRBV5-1	CASSLDGQRVYEQYF	TGCGCCAGCAGCTTGGATGGACAAAGAGTCTACGAGCAGTACTTC
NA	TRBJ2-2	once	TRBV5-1	CASSLRGGVGGELFF	TGCGCCAGCAGCCTCCGGGGAGGCGTGGGCGGGGAGCTGTTTTTT
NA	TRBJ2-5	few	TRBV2	CASSQVPTSQETQYF	TGTGCCAGCAGCCAAGTACCGACTTCCCAAGAGACCCAGTACTTC
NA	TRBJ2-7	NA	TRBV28	CASSWGPHEQYF	TGTGCCAGCAGTTGGGGGCCTCACGAGCAGTACTTC
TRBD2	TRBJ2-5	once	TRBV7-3	CASSFWSLAGGGETQYF	TGTGCCAGCAGCTTCTGGTCACTAGCGGGAGGGGGAGAGACCCAGTACTTC
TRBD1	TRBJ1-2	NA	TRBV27	CASSDMDRGYGYTF	TGTGCCAGCAGTGACATGGACAGGGGCTATGGCTACACCTTC
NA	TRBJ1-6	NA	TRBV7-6	CASGTRNSPLHF	TGTGCCAGCGGGACACGGAATTCACCCCTCCACTTT
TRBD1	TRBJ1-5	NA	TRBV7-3	CASSLDRGGQPQHF	TGTGCCAGCAGCCTGGACAGGGGGGGACAGCCCCAGCATTTT
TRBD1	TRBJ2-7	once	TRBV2	CASIPGTGGHEQYF	TGTGCCAGCATCCCCGGGACAGGGGGGCACGAGCAGTACTTC
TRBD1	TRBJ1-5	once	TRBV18	CASSGTGPSSNQPQHF	TGTGCCAGCTCCGGGACAGGGCCCTCGAGCAATCAGCCCCAGCATTTT
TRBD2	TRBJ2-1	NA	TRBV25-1	CASSEYRLAGVSYNEQFF	TGTGCCAGCAGTGAATATCGGCTAGCGGGAGTATCCTACAATGAGCAGTTCTTC
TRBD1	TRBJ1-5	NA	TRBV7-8	CASSPQGAGSNQPQHF	TGTGCCAGCAGCCCACAGGGGGCTGGCAGCAATCAGCCCCAGCATTTT
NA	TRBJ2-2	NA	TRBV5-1	CASSLRGANTGELFF	TGCGCCAGCAGCTTGCGCGGGGCTAACACCGGGGAGCTGTTTTTT
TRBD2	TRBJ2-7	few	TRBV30	CAWSLAGSYEQYF	TGTGCCTGGAGTCTAGCGGGCTCCTACGAGCAGTACTTC
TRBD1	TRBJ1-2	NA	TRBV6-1	CASRIQGNYGYTF	TGTGCCAGCAGAATACAGGGGAACTATGGCTACACCTTC
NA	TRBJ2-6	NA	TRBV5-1	CASSSVSSGANVLTF	TGCGCCAGCAGCTCCGTATCCTCTGGGGCCAACGTCCTGACTTTC
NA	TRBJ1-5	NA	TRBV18	CASSPDRNNQPQHF	TGTGCCAGCTCACCCGACAGGAACAATCAGCCCCAGCATTTT
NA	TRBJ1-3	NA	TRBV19	CASRGDFGNTIYF	TGTGCCAGTAGAGGAGATTTTGGAAACACCATATATTTT
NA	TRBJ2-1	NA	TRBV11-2	CASSRSSYNEQFF	TGTGCCAGCAGCCGGAGCTCCTACAATGAGCAGTTCTTC
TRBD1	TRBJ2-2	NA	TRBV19	CASSIRGQGAGELFF	TGTGCCAGTAGTATAAGGGGACAGGGGGCCGGGGAGCTGTTTTTT
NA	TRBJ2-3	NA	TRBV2	CASPASTDTQYF	TGTGCCAGCCCAGCGAGCACAGATACGCAGTATTTT
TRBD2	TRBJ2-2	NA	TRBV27	CASARLAGGNTGELFF	TGTGCCAGCGCGCGACTAGCGGGAGGGAACACCGGGGAGCTGTTTTTT
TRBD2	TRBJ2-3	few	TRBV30	CAWSKREGDTQYF	TGTGCCTGGAGTAAGCGGGAGGGTGATACGCAGTATTTT
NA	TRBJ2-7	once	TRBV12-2	CASRFLSAGASYEQYF	TGTGCAAGTCGCTTTCTGTCAGCGGGGGCTTCCTACGAGCAGTACTTC
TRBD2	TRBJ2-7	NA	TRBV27	CASSRSGLAGEVRHF	TGTGCCAGCAGTCGATCCGGACTAGCGGGAGAAGTCAGACACTTC
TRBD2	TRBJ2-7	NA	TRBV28	CASSWQTTSEGSSYEQYF	TGTGCCAGCAGTTGGCAAACGACTAGCGAGGGTAGCTCCTACGAGCAGTACTTC
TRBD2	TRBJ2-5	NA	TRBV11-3	CASSFDRLAGVETQYF	TGTGCCAGCAGCTTCGATAGACTAGCGGGAGTGGAGACCCAGTACTTC
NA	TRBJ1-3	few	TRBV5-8	CASSLVANSGNTIYF	TGTGCCAGCAGCTTGGTAGCCAACTCTGGAAACACCATATATTTT
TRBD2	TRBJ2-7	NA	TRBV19	CASSMVLAGGEQYF	TGTGCCAGTAGTATGGTACTAGCGGGAGGCGAGCAGTACTTC
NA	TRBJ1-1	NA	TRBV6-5	CASSTGTEAFF	TGTGCCAGCAGCACGGGCACTGAAGCTTTCTTT
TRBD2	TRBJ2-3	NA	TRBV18	CASSPTSGTDTQYF	TGTGCCAGCTCACCTACTAGCGGCACAGATACGCAGTATTTT
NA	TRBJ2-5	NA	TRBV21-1	CASNKNRDETQYF	TGTGCCAGCAACAAAAACAGGGACGAGACCCAGTACTTC
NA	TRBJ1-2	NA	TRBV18	CASSPSQGSDYGYTF	TGTGCCAGCTCACCATCCCAGGGATCAGACTATGGCTACACCTTC
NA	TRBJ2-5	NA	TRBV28	CASSFPPLEETQYF	TGTGCCAGCAGTTTCCCCCCACTAGAAGAGACCCAGTACTTC
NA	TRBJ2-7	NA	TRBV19	CASSIEGPSVGGYEQYF	TGTGCCAGTAGTATAGAGGGCCCTAGCGTGGGAGGCTACGAGCAGTACTTC
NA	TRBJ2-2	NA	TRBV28	CASSFWTEVTGELFF	TGTGCCAGCAGTTTCTGGACAGAGGTAACCGGGGAGCTGTTTTTT
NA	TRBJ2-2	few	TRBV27	CASSPGQNTGELFF	TGTGCCAGCAGTCCCGGACAGAACACCGGGGAGCTGTTTTTT
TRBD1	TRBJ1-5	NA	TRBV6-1	CASSGQGEGGNQPQHF	TGTGCCAGCAGTGGACAGGGGGAGGGTGGCAATCAGCCCCAGCATTTT
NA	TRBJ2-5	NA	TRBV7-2	CASSYQGETQYF	TGTGCCAGCAGCTACCAGGGGGAGACCCAGTACTTC
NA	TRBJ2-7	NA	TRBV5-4	CASSLVAGGYEQYF	TGTGCCAGCAGCTTGGTTGCAGGGGGGTACGAGCAGTACTTC
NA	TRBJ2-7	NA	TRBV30	CAWSDLTPKGEQYF	TGTGCCTGGAGTGACCTGACCCCAAAGGGGGAGCAGTACTTC
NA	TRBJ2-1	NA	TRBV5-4	CASSFGVSSYNEQFF	TGTGCCAGCAGCTTCGGGGTTAGCTCCTACAATGAGCAGTTCTTC